This paragraph covers one TCR beta chain sequence. The entry originates in a study of cytomegalovirus exposure and HLA in healthy donors. Germline assignment: CDR1 SSHAT and CDR2 FNYEAQ (reference sequence). The CDR3 is 16 residues long. The V gene end was trimmed by 1 base and the J gene end by 7 bases; junction bases not matched to a gene: 10. At collection, donors were nominally healthy, but unrecorded immune exposures were probable. The PCR used 60 Vbeta and 13 Jbeta primers. The repertoire was sequenced with immunoSEQ multiplex PCR; TCRdb's copy has only in-frame clones and lacks some. The sample yields about 160,000 clones, around 88% seen once.

The genes are TRBV7-7 and TRBJ2-5; 9 bases fit TRBD2. Material for sequencing was PBMCs. This sequence originates from a woman younger than 45 in good health and CMV-seronegative. CDR3 in amino acids: CASSLVASGGSGTQYF. CDR3 DNA sequence: TGTGCCAGCAGCTTAGTGGCCAGCGGGGGGTCGGGGACCCAGTACTTC.